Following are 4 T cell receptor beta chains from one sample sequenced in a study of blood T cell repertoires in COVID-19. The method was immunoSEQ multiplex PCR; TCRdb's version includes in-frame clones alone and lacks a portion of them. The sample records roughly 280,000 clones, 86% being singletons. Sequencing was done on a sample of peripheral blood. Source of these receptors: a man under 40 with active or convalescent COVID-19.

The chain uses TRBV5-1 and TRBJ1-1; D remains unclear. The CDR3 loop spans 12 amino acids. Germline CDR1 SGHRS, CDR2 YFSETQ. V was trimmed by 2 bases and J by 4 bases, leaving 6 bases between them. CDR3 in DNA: TGCGCCAGCAGCTTAACGGGCACTGAAGCTTTCTTT. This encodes CASSLTGTEAFF.

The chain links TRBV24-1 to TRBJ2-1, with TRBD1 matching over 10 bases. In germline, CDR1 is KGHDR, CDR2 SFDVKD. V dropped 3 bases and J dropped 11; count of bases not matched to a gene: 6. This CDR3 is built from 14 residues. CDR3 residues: CATSDRTGGLKQFF. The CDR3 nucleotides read TGTGCCACCAGTGATAGGACAGGGGGGTTGAAGCAGTTCTTC.

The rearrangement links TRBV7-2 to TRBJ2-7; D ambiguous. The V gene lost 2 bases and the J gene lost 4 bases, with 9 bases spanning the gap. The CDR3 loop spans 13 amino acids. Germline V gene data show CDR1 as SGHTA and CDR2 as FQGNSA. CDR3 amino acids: CASSLMTRYEQYF. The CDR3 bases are TGTGCCAGCAGCTTAATGACTCGATACGAGCAGTACTTC.

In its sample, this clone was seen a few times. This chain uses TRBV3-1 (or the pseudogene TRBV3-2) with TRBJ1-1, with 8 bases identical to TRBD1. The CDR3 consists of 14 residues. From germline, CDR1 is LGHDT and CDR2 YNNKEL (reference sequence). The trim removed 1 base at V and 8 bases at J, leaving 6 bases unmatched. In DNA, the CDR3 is TGTGCCAGCAGCCAAGTCCTGCAGGGGGCGGAAGCTTTCTTT. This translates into CASSQVLQGAEAFF.